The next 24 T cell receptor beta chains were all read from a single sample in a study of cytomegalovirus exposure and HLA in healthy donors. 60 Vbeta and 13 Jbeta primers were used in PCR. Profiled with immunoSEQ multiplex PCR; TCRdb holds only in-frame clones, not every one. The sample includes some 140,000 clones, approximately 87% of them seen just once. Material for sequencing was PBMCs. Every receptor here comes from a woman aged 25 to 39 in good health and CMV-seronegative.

The DNA for the CDR3 is TGTGCCAGCAGTCTCACCGGGCCGGCGGGGTTCTACGAGCAGTACTTC. Encoded protein: CASSLTGPAGFYEQYF. J is TRBJ2-7 and V is TRBV27; maybe TRBD2 (6 bases). The CDR3 is 16 residues long. Germline V gives CDR1 MNHEY, CDR2 SMNVEV (reference sequence). Trimming removed 5 bases from V and 3 bases from J, with 20 bases in between.

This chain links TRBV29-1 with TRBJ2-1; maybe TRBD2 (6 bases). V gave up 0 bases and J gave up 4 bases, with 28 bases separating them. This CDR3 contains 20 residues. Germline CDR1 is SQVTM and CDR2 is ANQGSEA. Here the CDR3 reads CSVEEAGGPAVFPVYNEQFF. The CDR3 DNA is TGCAGCGTTGAAGAGGCCGGGGGTCCCGCTGTATTTCCCGTATACAATGAGCAGTTCTTC.

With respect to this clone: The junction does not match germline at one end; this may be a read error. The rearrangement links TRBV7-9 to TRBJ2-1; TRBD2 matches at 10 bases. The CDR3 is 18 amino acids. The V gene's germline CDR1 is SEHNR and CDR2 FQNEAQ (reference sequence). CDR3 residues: CSSSLASSGGPPGNEQFF. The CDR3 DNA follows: TGTTCCAGCAGCCTGGCGTCTAGCGGGGGCCCCCCCGGAAATGAGCAGTTCTTC.

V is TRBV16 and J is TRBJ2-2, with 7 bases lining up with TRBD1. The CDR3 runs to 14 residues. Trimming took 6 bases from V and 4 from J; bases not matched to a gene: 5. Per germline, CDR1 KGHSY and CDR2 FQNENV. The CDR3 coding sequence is TGTGCCAGCAGACCCGACAGGGTCACCGGGGAGCTGTTTTTT. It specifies CASRPDRVTGELFF.

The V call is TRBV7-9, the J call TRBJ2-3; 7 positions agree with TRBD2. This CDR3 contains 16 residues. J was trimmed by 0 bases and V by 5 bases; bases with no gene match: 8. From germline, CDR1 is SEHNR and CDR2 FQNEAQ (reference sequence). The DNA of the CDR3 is TGTGCCAGCAGCCCCGGACTAGTGGGGAGCACAGATACGCAGTATTTT. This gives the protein CASSPGLVGSTDTQYF.

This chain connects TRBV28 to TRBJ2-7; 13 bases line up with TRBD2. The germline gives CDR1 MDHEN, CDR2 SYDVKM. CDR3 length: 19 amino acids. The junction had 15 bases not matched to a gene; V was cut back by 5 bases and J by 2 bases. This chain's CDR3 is CASSPGTSGENVPPYEQYF. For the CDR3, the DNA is TGTGCCAGCAGTCCGGGGACTAGCGGGGAGAATGTACCGCCCTACGAGCAGTACTTC.

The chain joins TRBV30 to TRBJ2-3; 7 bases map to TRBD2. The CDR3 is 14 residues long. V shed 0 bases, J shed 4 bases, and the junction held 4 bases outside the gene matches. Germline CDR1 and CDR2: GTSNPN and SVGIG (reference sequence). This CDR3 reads CAWSVGGGADTQYF. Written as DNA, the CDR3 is TGTGCCTGGAGTGTGGGGGGAGGGGCAGATACGCAGTATTTT.

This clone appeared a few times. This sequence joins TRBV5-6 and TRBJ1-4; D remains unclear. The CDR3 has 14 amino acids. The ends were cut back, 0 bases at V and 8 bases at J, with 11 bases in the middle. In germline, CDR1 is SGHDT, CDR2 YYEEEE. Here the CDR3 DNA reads TGTGCCAGCAGCTTGGGGATGACCAGGGAAAAACTGTTTTTT. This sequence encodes CASSLGMTREKLFF.

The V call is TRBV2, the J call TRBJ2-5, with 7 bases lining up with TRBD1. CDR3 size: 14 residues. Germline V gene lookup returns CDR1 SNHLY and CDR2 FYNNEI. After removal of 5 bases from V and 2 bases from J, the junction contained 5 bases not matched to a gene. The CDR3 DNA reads TGTGCCAGCAGTTTAAGGACAGGACAAGAGACCCAGTACTTC. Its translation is CASSLRTGQETQYF.

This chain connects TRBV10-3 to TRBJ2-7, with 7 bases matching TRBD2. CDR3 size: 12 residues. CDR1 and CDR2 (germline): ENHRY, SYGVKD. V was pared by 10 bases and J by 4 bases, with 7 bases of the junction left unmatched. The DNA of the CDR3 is TGTGCCACCTCCGAGGGAGGGTACGAGCAGTACTTC. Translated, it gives CATSEGGYEQYF.

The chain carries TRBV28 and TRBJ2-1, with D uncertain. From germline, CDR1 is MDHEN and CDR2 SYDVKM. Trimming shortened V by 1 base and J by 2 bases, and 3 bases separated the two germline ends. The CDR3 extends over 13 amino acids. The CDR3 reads CASSLFTYNEQFF. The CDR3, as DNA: TGTGCCAGCAGTTTATTTACCTACAATGAGCAGTTCTTC.

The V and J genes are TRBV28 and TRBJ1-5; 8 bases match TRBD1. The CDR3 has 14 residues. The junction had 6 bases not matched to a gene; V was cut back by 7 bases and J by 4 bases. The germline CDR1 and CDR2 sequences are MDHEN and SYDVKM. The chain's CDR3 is CASNHRGRNQPQHF. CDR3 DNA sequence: TGTGCCAGCAATCACAGGGGGAGAAATCAGCCCCAGCATTTT.

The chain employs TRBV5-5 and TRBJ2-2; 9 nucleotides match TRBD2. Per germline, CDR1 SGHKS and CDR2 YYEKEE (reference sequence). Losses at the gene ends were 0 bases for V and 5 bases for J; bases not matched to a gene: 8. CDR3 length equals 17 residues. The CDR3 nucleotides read TGTGCCAGCAGCTTGGTCTTTAGCGGGAGCCCAACCGGGGAGCTGTTTTTT. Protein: CASSLVFSGSPTGELFF.

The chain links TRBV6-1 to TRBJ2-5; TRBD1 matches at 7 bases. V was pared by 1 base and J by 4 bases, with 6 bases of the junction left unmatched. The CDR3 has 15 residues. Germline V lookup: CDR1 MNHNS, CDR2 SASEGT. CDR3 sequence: CASSEEGARRETQYF. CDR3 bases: TGTGCCAGCAGTGAAGAGGGGGCGCGTCGAGAGACCCAGTACTTC.

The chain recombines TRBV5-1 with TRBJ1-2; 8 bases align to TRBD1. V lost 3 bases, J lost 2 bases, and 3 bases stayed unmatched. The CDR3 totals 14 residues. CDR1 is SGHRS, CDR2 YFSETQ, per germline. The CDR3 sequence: CASSWGQDNYGYTF. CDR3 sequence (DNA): TGCGCCAGCAGCTGGGGACAGGACAACTATGGCTACACCTTC.

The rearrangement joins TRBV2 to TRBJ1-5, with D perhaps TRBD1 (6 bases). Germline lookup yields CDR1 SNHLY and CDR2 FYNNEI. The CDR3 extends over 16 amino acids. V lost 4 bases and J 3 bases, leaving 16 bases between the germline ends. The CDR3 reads CASSGGRAGVNQPQHF. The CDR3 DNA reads TGTGCCAGCAGTGGTGGCAGGGCAGGGGTCAATCAGCCCCAGCATTTT.

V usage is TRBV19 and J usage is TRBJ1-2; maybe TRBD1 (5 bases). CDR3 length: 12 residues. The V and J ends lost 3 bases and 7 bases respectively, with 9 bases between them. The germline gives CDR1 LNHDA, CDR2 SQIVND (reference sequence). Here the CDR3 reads CASSMGLLGYTF. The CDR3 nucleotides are TGTGCCAGTAGTATGGGACTCCTTGGCTACACCTTC.

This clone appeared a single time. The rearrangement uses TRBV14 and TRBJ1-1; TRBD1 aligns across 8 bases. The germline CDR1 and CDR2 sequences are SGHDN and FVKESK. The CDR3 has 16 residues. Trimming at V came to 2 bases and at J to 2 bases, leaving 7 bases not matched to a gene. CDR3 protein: CASSQTWDRPNTEAFF. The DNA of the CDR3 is TGTGCCAGCAGCCAAACTTGGGACAGGCCAAACACTGAAGCTTTCTTT. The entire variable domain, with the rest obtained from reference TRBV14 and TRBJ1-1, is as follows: EAGVTQFPSHSVIEKGQTVTLRCDPISGHDNLYWYRRVMGKEIKFLLHFVKESKQDESGMPNNRFLAERTGGTYSTLKVQPAELEDSGVYFCASSQTWDRPNTEAFFGQGTRLTVV.

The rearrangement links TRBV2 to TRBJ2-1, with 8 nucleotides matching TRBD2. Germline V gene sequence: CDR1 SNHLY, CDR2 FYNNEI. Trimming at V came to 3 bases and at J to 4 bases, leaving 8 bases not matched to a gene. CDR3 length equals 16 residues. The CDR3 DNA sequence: TGTGCCAGCAGTGATTGGGCTAGCGGGCTATACAATGAGCAGTTCTTC. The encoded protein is CASSDWASGLYNEQFF.

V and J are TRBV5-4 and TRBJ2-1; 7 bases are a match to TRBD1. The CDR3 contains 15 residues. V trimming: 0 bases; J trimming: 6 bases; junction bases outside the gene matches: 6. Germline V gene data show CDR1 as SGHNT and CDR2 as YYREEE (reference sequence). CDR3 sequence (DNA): TGTGCCAGCAGCTTGGGGGGGACAGAACGCAATGAGCAGTTCTTC. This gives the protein CASSLGGTERNEQFF.

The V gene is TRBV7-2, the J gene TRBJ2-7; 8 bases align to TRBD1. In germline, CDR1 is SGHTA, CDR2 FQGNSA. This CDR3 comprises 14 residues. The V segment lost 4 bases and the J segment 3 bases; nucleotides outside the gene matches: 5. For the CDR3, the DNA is TGTGCCAGCAGCTATGGGACAGGCGGCTACGAGCAGTACTTC. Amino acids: CASSYGTGGYEQYF.

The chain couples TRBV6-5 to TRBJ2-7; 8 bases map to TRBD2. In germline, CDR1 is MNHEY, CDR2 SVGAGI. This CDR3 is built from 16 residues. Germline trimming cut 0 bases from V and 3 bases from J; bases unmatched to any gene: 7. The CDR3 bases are TGTGCCAGCAGTTACTCGGCGGGGGGCCCTATCTACGAGCAGTACTTC. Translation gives CASSYSAGGPIYEQYF.

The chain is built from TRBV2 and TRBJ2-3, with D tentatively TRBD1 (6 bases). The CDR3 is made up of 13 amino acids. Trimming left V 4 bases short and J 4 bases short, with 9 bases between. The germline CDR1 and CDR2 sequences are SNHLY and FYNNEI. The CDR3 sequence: CASSGQVADTQYF. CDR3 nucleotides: TGTGCCAGCAGTGGACAGGTGGCAGATACGCAGTATTTT.

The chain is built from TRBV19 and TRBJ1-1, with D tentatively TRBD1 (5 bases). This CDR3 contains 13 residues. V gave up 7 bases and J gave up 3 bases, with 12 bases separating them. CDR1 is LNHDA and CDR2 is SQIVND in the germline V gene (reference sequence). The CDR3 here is CASKKGFDTEAFF. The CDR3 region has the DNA TGTGCCAGTAAGAAGGGGTTTGACACTGAAGCTTTCTTT.